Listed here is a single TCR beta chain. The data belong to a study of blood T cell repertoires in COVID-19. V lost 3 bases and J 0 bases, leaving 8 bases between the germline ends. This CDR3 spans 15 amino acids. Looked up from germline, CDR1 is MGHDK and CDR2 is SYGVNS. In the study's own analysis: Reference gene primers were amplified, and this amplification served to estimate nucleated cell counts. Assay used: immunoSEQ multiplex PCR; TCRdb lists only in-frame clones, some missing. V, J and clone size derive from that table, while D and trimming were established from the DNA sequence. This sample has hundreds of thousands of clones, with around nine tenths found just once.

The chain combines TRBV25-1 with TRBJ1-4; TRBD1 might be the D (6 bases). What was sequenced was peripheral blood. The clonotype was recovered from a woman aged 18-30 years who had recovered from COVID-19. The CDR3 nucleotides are TGTGCCAGCAGTGATCAGGGGACAACTAATGAAAAACTGTTTTTT. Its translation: CASSDQGTTNEKLFF.